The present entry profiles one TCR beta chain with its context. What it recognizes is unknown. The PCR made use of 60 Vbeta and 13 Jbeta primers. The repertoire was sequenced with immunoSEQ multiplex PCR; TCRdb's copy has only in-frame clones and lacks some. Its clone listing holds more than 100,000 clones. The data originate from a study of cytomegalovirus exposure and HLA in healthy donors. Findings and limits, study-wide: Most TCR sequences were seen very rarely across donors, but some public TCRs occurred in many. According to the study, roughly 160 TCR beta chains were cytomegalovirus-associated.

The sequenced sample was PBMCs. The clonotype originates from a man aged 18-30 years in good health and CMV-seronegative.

CDR3 nucleotides: TGTGCTAGTGGGGCGGGTACGAGCGGCTACACCTTC. Translated, it gives CASGAGTSGYTF. The rearrangement joins TRBV12-5 to TRBJ1-2; D gene uncertain. Germline CDR1 reads LGHNT; CDR2 reads FRNRAP. Trimming shortened V by 6 bases and J by 8 bases, and 13 bases separated the two germline ends. The CDR3 runs to 12 residues. Looking up the rest from reference TRBV12-5 and TRBJ1-2 gives the full variable domain: DARVTQTPRHKVTEMGQEVTMRCQPILGHNTVFWYRQTMMQGLELLAYFRNRAPLDDSGMPKDRFSAEMPDATLATLKIQPSEPRDSAVYFCASGAGTSGYTFGSGTRLTVV.